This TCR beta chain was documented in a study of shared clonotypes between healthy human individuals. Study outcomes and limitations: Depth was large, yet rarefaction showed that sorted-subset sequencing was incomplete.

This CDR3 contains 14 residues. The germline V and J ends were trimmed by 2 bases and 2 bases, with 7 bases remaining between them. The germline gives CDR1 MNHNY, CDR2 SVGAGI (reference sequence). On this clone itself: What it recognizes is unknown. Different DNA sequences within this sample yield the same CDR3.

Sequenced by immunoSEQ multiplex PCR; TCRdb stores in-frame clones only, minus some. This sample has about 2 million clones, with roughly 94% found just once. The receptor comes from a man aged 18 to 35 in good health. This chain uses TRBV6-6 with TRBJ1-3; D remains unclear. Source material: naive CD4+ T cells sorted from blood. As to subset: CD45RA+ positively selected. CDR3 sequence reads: CASSYGGTGNTIYF. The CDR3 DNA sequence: TGTGCCAGCAGTTACGGAGGGACTGGAAACACCATATATTTT.